Below, 28 T cell receptor beta chains from the same sample are listed, as sequenced in a study of blood T cell repertoires in COVID-19. Some clones are missing from TCRdb's copy, which holds only in-frame ones; the method was immunoSEQ multiplex PCR. The repertoire holds around 300,000 clones, with roughly 85% as singletons. Sequencing was done on a sample of peripheral blood. Every receptor here comes from a human donor in a cohort sampled during active COVID-19.

The gene calls are TRBV28 and TRBJ2-3; TRBD1 matches at 8 bases. CDR3 length equals 16 residues. Germline-derived CDR1 and CDR2 are MDHEN and SYDVKM. Trimming removed 4 bases from V and 0 bases from J; junction bases left unmatched: 6. The CDR3 sequence is CASSSRTGFSTDTQYF. The CDR3 DNA reads TGTGCCAGCAGTTCGAGGACAGGGTTTAGCACAGATACGCAGTATTTT.

This chain joins TRBV15 and TRBJ2-1; 12 nucleotides match TRBD2. The J segment lost 7 bases and the V segment lost 1 base, leaving 5 bases of the junction unmatched. CDR1 and CDR2 (germline): LNHNV, YYDKDF (reference sequence). The CDR3 consists of 16 residues. In DNA, the CDR3 is TGTGCCACCAGCAGAGCCCCTAGCGGGGGGGGGAATGAGCAGTTCTTC. This gives the protein CATSRAPSGGGNEQFF.

The chain links TRBV3-1 (or the pseudogene TRBV3-2) to TRBJ2-5; D is uncertain. The CDR3 is 12 amino acids. The germline gives CDR1 LGHDT, CDR2 YNNKEL (reference sequence). V lost 2 bases and J lost 3, with 4 bases in between. The CDR3: CASSQNKETQYF. For the CDR3, the DNA is TGTGCCAGCAGCCAAAATAAAGAGACCCAGTACTTC.

The V gene is TRBV7-2, the J gene TRBJ2-5; D is possibly TRBD1 (5 bases). Germline-derived CDR1 and CDR2 are SGHTA and FQGNSA. CDR3 length: 13 residues. V shed 1 base and J shed 9 bases, with 12 bases lying between them. The CDR3 DNA reads as TGTGCCAGCAGCTTAGTAGGAGCACAGGCCCAGTACTTC. It codes for CASSLVGAQAQYF.

This chain uses TRBV4-1 with TRBJ2-2; weak D call: TRBD2 (5 bases). The CDR3 covers 15 residues. With 6 bases removed from V and 1 base from J, the gap between germline ends came to 12 bases. CDR1 is MGHRA, CDR2 YSYEKL, per germline. The CDR3 is CASSPGWLNTGELFF. The DNA for the CDR3 is TGCGCCAGCAGTCCGGGGTGGCTGAACACCGGGGAGCTGTTTTTT.

V gene TRBV11-1 combines with J gene TRBJ2-2, with 7 bases lining up with TRBD1. The V gene's germline CDR1 is SGHAT and CDR2 FQDESV (reference sequence). This CDR3 comprises 15 residues. V lost 5 bases, J lost 6 bases, and 9 bases stayed unmatched. The CDR3 protein is CASSGDRVGPGELFF. Written as DNA, the CDR3 is TGTGCCAGCAGCGGCGACAGGGTGGGCCCCGGGGAGCTGTTTTTT.

The V gene is TRBV4-1, the J gene TRBJ2-6; 7 bases are shared with TRBD1. The CDR3 consists of 18 residues. V trimming: 0 bases; J trimming: 0 bases; junction bases outside the gene matches: 5. Germline-derived CDR1 and CDR2 are MGHRA and YSYEKL. CDR3 sequence: CASSQDGTAISGANVLTF. As DNA, the CDR3 is TGCGCCAGCAGCCAAGATGGGACAGCGATCTCTGGGGCCAACGTCCTGACTTTC.

V usage is TRBV27 and J usage is TRBJ2-5, with D possibly TRBD2 on 6 matching bases. Trimming left V 2 bases short and J 6 bases short, with 10 bases between. The CDR3 is 13 residues long. The germline V gene encodes CDR1 MNHEY and CDR2 SMNVEV (reference sequence). The CDR3 here is CASSLAGTKTQYF. The CDR3 DNA follows: TGTGCCAGCAGTTTAGCGGGGACCAAGACCCAGTACTTC.

The V gene is TRBV7-8, the J gene TRBJ1-1; 12 bases agree with TRBD1. Germline V gives CDR1 SGHVS, CDR2 FQNEAQ. The CDR3 is 20 amino acids. V lost 0 bases, J lost 2 bases, and 13 bases stayed unmatched. CDR3 loop: CASSLAVGTGGTLTNTEAFF. The CDR3 DNA reads as TGTGCCAGCAGCTTAGCGGTTGGGACAGGGGGCACATTGACCAACACTGAAGCTTTCTTT.

The chain employs TRBV12-3 or TRBV12-4 and TRBJ1-3; tentatively, D is TRBD1 (6 bases). There are 12 residues in the CDR3. Trimming removed 6 bases from V and 7 bases from J, with 10 bases in between. CDR3 nucleotides: TGTGCCAGCAGCAGGGGAGTCAACACCATATATTTT. Encoded protein: CASSRGVNTIYF.

The chain employs TRBV7-3 and TRBJ2-1; weak D call: TRBD1 (5 bases). The CDR3 has 14 amino acids. CDR1 and CDR2 (germline): SGHTA, FQGTGA. Trimming cost V 5 bases and J 0 bases, with 8 bases left between them. CDR3 in amino acids: CASSDDSSYNEQFF. CDR3 DNA sequence: TGTGCCAGCAGCGACGACAGCTCCTACAATGAGCAGTTCTTC.

This chain joins TRBV12-5 and TRBJ1-1; TRBD1 matches at 8 bases. The germline CDR1 and CDR2 sequences are LGHNT and FRNRAP. The CDR3 contains 16 residues. Trimming at V came to 5 bases and at J to 1 base, leaving 9 bases not matched to a gene. The CDR3 reads CASGAISDRANTEAFF. CDR3 bases: TGTGCTAGTGGTGCAATCTCGGACAGGGCGAACACTGAAGCTTTCTTT. The whole variable domain, filled in from reference TRBV12-5 and TRBJ1-1, reads DARVTQTPRHKVTEMGQEVTMRCQPILGHNTVFWYRQTMMQGLELLAYFRNRAPLDDSGMPKDRFSAEMPDATLATLKIQPSEPRDSAVYFCASGAISDRANTEAFFGQGTRLTVV.

The chain employs TRBV18 and TRBJ1-5, with a weak D call TRBD1 (6 bases). This CDR3 is 15 amino acids long. V was pared by 4 bases and J by 7 bases, with 17 bases between. Germline CDR1 KGHSH, CDR2 LQKENI. The CDR3 reads CASSQGTGYEQPQHF. The DNA of the CDR3 is TGTGCCAGCTCACAAGGAACAGGGTATGAGCAGCCCCAGCATTTT.

The chain has TRBV6-5 and TRBJ1-2; D is possibly TRBD1 (6 bases). The germline gives CDR1 MNHEY, CDR2 SVGAGI. The CDR3 covers 14 residues. With 0 bases removed from V and 7 bases from J, the gap between germline ends came to 12 bases. The CDR3 loop is CASSYSHRVRGYTF. Here the CDR3 DNA reads TGTGCCAGCAGTTACTCACACAGGGTTCGTGGCTACACCTTC.

V and J are TRBV21-1 and TRBJ1-6. TRBV21-1 is a pseudogene segment. The CDR3 has 17 residues. CDR3 region: CASSKGGLTGYNSPLHF. The CDR3 DNA follows: TGTGCCAGCAGCAAAGGAGGACTGACCGGTTATAATTCACCCCTCCACTTT.

This sequence joins TRBV30 and TRBJ1-6; TRBD1 agrees at 7 bases. Trimming took 5 bases from V and 7 from J; bases not matched to a gene: 8. The CDR3 runs 14 residues. The V gene's germline CDR1 is GTSNPN and CDR2 SVGIG (reference sequence). Here the CDR3 reads CAWSGTAKNSPLHF. CDR3 coding DNA: TGTGCCTGGTCCGGGACAGCCAAAAATTCACCCCTCCACTTT.

The chain employs TRBV18 and TRBJ1-1; D gene uncertain. The CDR3 is 12 amino acids. CDR1 KGHSH and CDR2 LQKENI come from the germline V gene. Trimming pared 3 bases from V and 8 bases from J, leaving 10 bases between. The CDR3 bases are TGTGCCAGCTCACCCCCTCGGGAGGAAGCTTTCTTT. Encoded protein: CASSPPREEAFF. The full variable domain, its missing parts supplied by reference TRBV18 and TRBJ1-1, is NAGVMQNPRHLVRRRGQEARLRCSPMKGHSHVYWYRQLPEEGLKFMVYLQKENIIDESGMPKERFSAEFPKEGPSILRIQQVVRGDSAAYFCASSPPREEAFFGQGTRLTVV.

This sequence joins TRBV23-1 and TRBJ2-6, with D perhaps TRBD1 (5 bases). TRBV23-1 is known as an ORF, though its function is uncertain. Trimming shortened V by 2 bases and J by 0 bases, and 17 bases separated the two germline ends. The CDR3 totals 19 residues. CDR3 amino acids: CASSQPRRQPSSGANVLTF. The CDR3 DNA is TGCGCCAGCAGTCAACCCCGTCGACAGCCGAGCTCTGGGGCCAACGTCCTGACTTTC.

The chain is built from TRBV5-1 and TRBJ2-1, with a possible D match to TRBD1 (5 bases). Per the germline V gene, CDR1 is SGHRS and CDR2 is YFSETQ. Trimming pared 7 bases from V and 5 bases from J, leaving 13 bases between. The CDR3 extends over 13 amino acids. CDR3 sequence (DNA): TGCGCCAGCGGGGCGCTGGGTAACAATGAGCAGTTCTTC. It codes for CASGALGNNEQFF.

This sequence joins TRBV27 and TRBJ2-1; 8 bases align to TRBD1. Germline loops: CDR1 MNHEY, CDR2 SMNVEV (reference sequence). J lost 8 bases, V lost 6 bases, and 6 bases had no gene match. CDR3 length equals 13 residues. The CDR3 nucleotides read TGTGCCAGCAGGACCCTGGACAGGGATGAGCAGTTCTTC. It is translated as CASRTLDRDEQFF.

The rearrangement links TRBV5-1 to TRBJ2-7, with 7 bases identical to TRBD2. Germline CDR1 is SGHRS and CDR2 is YFSETQ. V lost 2 bases, J lost 5 bases, and 10 bases stayed unmatched. This CDR3 has 15 residues. The CDR3 spells CASSFYETSYDEQYF. CDR3 nucleotide sequence: TGCGCCAGCAGCTTTTACGAGACTAGCTACGACGAGCAGTACTTC.

CDR3 amino acids: CASSPGQVEAFF. The CDR3 region has the DNA TGTGCCAGCTCCCCAGGACAGGTTGAAGCTTTCTTT. The rearrangement links TRBV18 to TRBJ1-1, with 7 bases lining up with TRBD1. The germline gives CDR1 KGHSH, CDR2 LQKENI. The V gene end was trimmed by 6 bases and the J gene end by 7 bases; junction bases not matched to a gene: 5. The CDR3 covers 12 residues.

The chain recombines TRBV9 with TRBJ1-6; D uncertain. Germline V gene data show CDR1 as SGDLS and CDR2 as YYNGEE. With 0 bases removed from V and 9 bases from J, the gap between germline ends came to 13 bases. CDR3 length: 15 amino acids. CDR3 sequence reads: CASSVVPGQGSPLHF. The CDR3, as DNA: TGTGCCAGCAGCGTAGTTCCAGGCCAAGGTTCACCCCTCCACTTT.

The J gene is TRBJ2-7, the V gene TRBV4-2, with D maybe TRBD2 (6 bases). The germline CDR1 and CDR2 sequences are LGHNA and YNFKEQ. The CDR3 extends over 15 amino acids. The germline V and J ends were trimmed by 0 bases and 0 bases, with 9 bases remaining between them. In DNA form, the CDR3 reads TGTGCCAGCAGCCAAGATGTCGGGAGCTCCTACGAGCAGTACTTC. This gives the protein CASSQDVGSSYEQYF.

This rearrangement joins TRBV19 to TRBJ1-6, with D hard to call. The ends were cut back, 7 bases at V and 0 bases at J, with 10 bases in the middle. The CDR3 runs 15 residues. The germline V gene encodes CDR1 LNHDA and CDR2 SQIVND (reference sequence). In nucleotides, the CDR3 is TGTGCCAGTAAACCCTCGAGCTCCTATAATTCACCCCTCCACTTT. Its translation is CASKPSSSYNSPLHF.

This rearrangement joins TRBV5-4 to TRBJ1-1; weak D call: TRBD1 (6 bases). V shed 4 bases and J shed 10 bases, with 14 bases lying between them. The CDR3 runs 12 residues. The germline V gene encodes CDR1 SGHNT and CDR2 YYREEE (reference sequence). The CDR3 bases are TGTGCCAGCAGCAGCAGGGGATCGGGAGCTTTCTTT. Protein: CASSSRGSGAFF.

The rearrangement joins TRBV5-6 to TRBJ1-2; D is undetermined. This CDR3 region has 14 residues. In germline, CDR1 is SGHDT, CDR2 YYEEEE. Trimming shortened V by 1 base and J by 4 bases, and 11 bases separated the two germline ends. This CDR3 is CASSLYWPSYGYTF. Here the CDR3 DNA reads TGTGCCAGCAGCTTGTATTGGCCCTCCTATGGCTACACCTTC. The whole variable domain, filled in from reference TRBV5-6 and TRBJ1-2, reads DAGVTQSPTHLIKTRGQQVTLRCSPKSGHDTVSWYQQALGQGPQFIFQYYEEEERQRGNFPDRFSGHQFPNYSSELNVNALLLGDSALYLCASSLYWPSYGYTFGSGTRLTVV.

The chain is built from TRBV5-1 and TRBJ2-1, with TRBD2 matching 13 bases. The junction had 5 bases not matched to a gene; V was cut back by 0 bases and J by 14 bases. This CDR3 is built from 14 residues. Germline V CDR1 and CDR2: SGHRS, YFSETQ. CDR3: CASSLGGLAGSKFF. In DNA, the CDR3 is TGCGCCAGCAGCTTGGGGGGACTAGCGGGGTCCAAGTTCTTC.